These 8 T cell receptor beta chains were sequenced from one sample in a study of blood T cell repertoires in COVID-19. Produced via immunoSEQ multiplex PCR; TCRdb's table is partial and in-frame only. The data contain about 240,000 clones, approximately 78% of them singletons. Sequenced sample: peripheral blood. These receptors were taken from a woman aged 18-30 years with acute or convalescent COVID-19.

This clone was seen more than once but under ten times. This chain uses TRBV4-3 with TRBJ1-6, with TRBD1 matching 7 bases. Per the germline V gene, CDR1 is LGHNA and CDR2 is YSLEER. The CDR3 covers 14 residues. The trim removed 0 bases at V and 9 bases at J, leaving 2 bases unmatched. The CDR3 loop reads CASSQERGRSPLHF. Here the CDR3 DNA reads TGCGCCAGCAGCCAAGAGAGGGGGCGTTCACCCCTCCACTTT.

The chain links TRBV7-8 to TRBJ2-1; 7 bases align to TRBD1. V lost 5 bases, J lost 2 bases, and 6 bases stayed unmatched. CDR1 SGHVS and CDR2 FQNEAQ come from the germline V gene. CDR3 length: 15 amino acids. The CDR3 DNA is TGTGCCAGCAGCCCCGACAGGGCCACCTACAATGAGCAGTTCTTC. Protein sequence: CASSPDRATYNEQFF.

The chain is built from TRBV5-1 and TRBJ2-1; 14 nucleotides align to TRBD2. The CDR3 sequence is 17 residues long. Per germline, CDR1 SGHRS and CDR2 YFSETQ. The ends lost 4 bases at V and 7 bases at J; junction bases unmatched: 10. The CDR3 sequence is CASSTLGTSGSFNEQFF. The DNA of the CDR3 is TGCGCCAGCAGCACCCTAGGGACTAGCGGGAGCTTTAATGAGCAGTTCTTC.

This clone was detected once. V is TRBV4-1 and J is TRBJ1-1; tentative D call: TRBD1 (5 bases). V dropped 1 base and J dropped 4 bases, with 13 bases sitting between them. CDR3 length: 15 residues. From germline, CDR1 is MGHRA and CDR2 YSYEKL. CDR3 sequence: CASSQARGGVTEAFF. CDR3 bases: TGCGCCAGCAGCCAAGCTAGGGGTGGGGTCACTGAAGCTTTCTTT.

J is TRBJ2-1 and V is TRBV30; D gene ambiguous. The germline CDR1 and CDR2 sequences are GTSNPN and SVGIG (reference sequence). CDR3 size: 13 residues. Between the trimmed V and J ends, which lost 7 bases and 0 bases, there was a span of 10 bases. CDR3 DNA: TGTGCCTCACTTCCAACCTCCTACAATGAGCAGTTCTTC. This translates into CASLPTSYNEQFF.

The chain uses TRBV7-2 and TRBJ1-6, with D maybe TRBD1 (6 bases). V lost 4 bases and J lost 6, with 16 bases in between. There are 16 residues in the CDR3. CDR1 and CDR2 from the germline V gene are SGHTA and FQGNSA. CDR3 coding DNA: TGTGCCAGCAGCTCCCCCCTTGGGACAATTAATTCACCCCTCCACTTT. Translation gives CASSSPLGTINSPLHF. Filled out from reference TRBV7-2 and TRBJ1-6, the complete variable domain reads GAGVSQSPSNKVTEKGKDVELRCDPISGHTALYWYRQSLGQGLEFLIYFQGNSAPDKSGLPSDRFSAERTGGSVSTLTIQRTQQEDSAVYLCASSSPLGTINSPLHFGNGTRLTVT.

The chain combines TRBV7-8 with TRBJ1-1; a weak D match, TRBD1 (6 bases). Deletions cut 5 bases from V and 10 bases from J, with 17 bases between. This CDR3 contains 13 residues. Looked up from germline, CDR1 is SGHVS and CDR2 is FQNEAQ. In nucleotides, the CDR3 is TGTGCCAGCAGCCCCCCGCAGGGGCTATCAGCTTTCTTT. It translates to CASSPPQGLSAFF.

The rearrangement links TRBV19 to TRBJ1-5; D is perhaps TRBD1 (5 bases). The CDR3 totals 19 residues. Trimming removed 3 bases at V and 2 bases at J, with 23 bases between. Germline V CDR1 and CDR2: LNHDA, SQIVND (reference sequence). In DNA form, the CDR3 reads TGTGCCAGTAGTATGAACCGCGGGGGGGGACGAAATCGCAATCAGCCCCAGCATTTT. This translates into CASSMNRGGGRNRNQPQHF.